The present TCR beta chain was sequenced within a study of T cell responses to AZD1222 COVID-19 vaccine. General study points: White British people made up most donors, females outnumbered males, and clonal diversity was possibly underestimated. Spike-specific TCR breadth and depth went up after people got two AZD1222 doses. No repertoire was sampled before or during the peak T cell response, only after it.

Germline lookup yields CDR1 KGHSH and CDR2 LQKENI. The length of the CDR3 is 14 residues. Losses at the gene ends were 5 bases for V and 2 bases for J; bases not matched to a gene: 4. Produced via immunoSEQ multiplex PCR; TCRdb's table is partial and in-frame only. The sample lists about 88,000 clones, 90% to 95% occurring once. As regards this clone: The antigen is unknown.

The TCR originated in an adult in good health. The rearrangement links TRBV18 to TRBJ1-1; 8 nucleotides align to TRBD1. The sequencing used peripheral blood, collected on day 0 of AZD1222 vaccination. The CDR3 is CASSWGQENTEAFF. CDR3 bases: TGTGCCAGCTCATGGGGACAGGAAAACACTGAAGCTTTCTTT.